Listed below are T cell receptor beta chains from one sample, sequenced in a study of T cells after yellow fever vaccination. TCRdb processed the 5' RACE reads anew with MiXCR; each CDR3 protein has one entry. The data show about 330,000 distinct CDR3 sequences, approximately 4% seen once. The specimen was PBMCs, collected 5 days after the yellow fever booster vaccination. The receptors stem from a man between 18 and 29 years old who received the YFV17D yellow fever vaccine. The CDR3 runs from the conserved cysteine through the conserved F or W. Each record gives: D gene, J gene, clone size, V gene, CDR3 protein, CDR3 DNA. A D gene is named only where the DNA matches it firmly. Some rows have no size entry. The others give once, few or many, or a class for an expanded clone.

d_gene: -
j_gene: TRBJ1-5
abundance: few
v_gene: TRBV7-8
CDR3aa: CASSLASGNGQPQHF
CDR3nt: TGTGCCAGCAGCTTAGCCTCAGGGAACGGTCAGCCCCAGCATTTT

d_gene: TRBD1
j_gene: TRBJ2-4
abundance: few
v_gene: TRBV5-1
CDR3aa: CASNPGTGAAKNIQYF
CDR3nt: TGCGCCAGCAACCCCGGGACAGGGGCTGCCAAAAACATTCAGTACTTC

d_gene: -
j_gene: TRBJ1-1
abundance: many
v_gene: TRBV7-9
CDR3aa: CASSSTGEAFF
CDR3nt: TGTGCCAGCAGCTCAACGGGCGAAGCTTTCTTT

d_gene: -
j_gene: TRBJ2-5
abundance: many
v_gene: TRBV29-1
CDR3aa: CSVEGGVETQYF
CDR3nt: TGCAGCGTTGAAGGGGGGGTGGAGACCCAGTACTTC

d_gene: TRBD1
j_gene: TRBJ1-2
abundance: few
v_gene: TRBV11-2
CDR3aa: CASSQPGQPSRTF
CDR3nt: TGTGCCAGCAGCCAGCCGGGACAGCCGTCGAGGACCTTC

d_gene: TRBD1
j_gene: TRBJ2-7
abundance: few
v_gene: TRBV5-1
CDR3aa: CASRHPQGKDEQYF
CDR3nt: TGCGCCAGCAGACATCCACAGGGGAAGGACGAGCAGTACTTC

d_gene: -
j_gene: TRBJ2-4
abundance: many
v_gene: TRBV7-2
CDR3aa: CASSHHTGRDKNIQYF
CDR3nt: TGTGCCAGCAGCCATCATACAGGGAGGGACAAAAACATTCAGTACTTC

d_gene: -
j_gene: TRBJ1-4
abundance: many
v_gene: TRBV9
CDR3aa: CASSVTGLSEKLFF
CDR3nt: TGTGCCAGCAGCGTAACCGGGTTGAGTGAAAAACTGTTTTTT

d_gene: TRBD2
j_gene: TRBJ2-4
abundance: many
v_gene: TRBV5-1
CDR3aa: CASSWKNPGLAGARGNIQYF
CDR3nt: TGCGCCAGCAGCTGGAAGAATCCGGGACTAGCGGGGGCCCGAGGAAACATTCAGTACTTC

d_gene: -
j_gene: TRBJ1-6
abundance: -
v_gene: TRBV4-2
CDR3aa: CASSQVIIGNSPLHF
CDR3nt: TGTGCCAGCAGCCAAGTCATCATTGGGAATTCACCCCTCCACTTT

d_gene: -
j_gene: TRBJ1-1
abundance: -
v_gene: TRBV20-1
CDR3aa: CSARDPRRGPNTEAFF
CDR3nt: TGCAGTGCTAGAGATCCCCGGAGAGGCCCCAACACTGAAGCTTTCTTT

d_gene: -
j_gene: TRBJ2-7
abundance: -
v_gene: TRBV7-2
CDR3aa: CASSYPITGPRSYEQYF
CDR3nt: TGTGCCAGCAGCTATCCAATAACGGGACCGCGTTCCTACGAGCAGTACTTC

d_gene: -
j_gene: TRBJ2-4
abundance: many
v_gene: TRBV28
CDR3aa: CASMRGQGIQYF
CDR3nt: TGTGCCAGCATGAGAGGGCAGGGCATTCAGTACTTC

d_gene: -
j_gene: TRBJ1-1
abundance: many
v_gene: TRBV4-1
CDR3aa: CASSQGGVKPFF
CDR3nt: TGCGCCAGCAGCCAAGGGGGGGTAAAGCCTTTCTTT

d_gene: TRBD1
j_gene: TRBJ2-1
abundance: few
v_gene: TRBV7-6
CDR3aa: CASSLVIGRQGPFNEQFF
CDR3nt: TGTGCCAGCAGCTTAGTGATAGGGAGACAGGGGCCTTTCAATGAGCAGTTCTTC

d_gene: -
j_gene: TRBJ2-5
abundance: many
v_gene: TRBV5-1
CDR3aa: CASSLAGTSQETQYF
CDR3nt: TGCGCCAGCAGCTTGGCGGGGACGTCCCAAGAGACCCAGTACTTC

d_gene: -
j_gene: TRBJ2-7
abundance: -
v_gene: TRBV9
CDR3aa: CASSVASRPNEQYF
CDR3nt: TGTGCCAGCAGCGTAGCCTCCAGGCCGAACGAGCAGTACTTC